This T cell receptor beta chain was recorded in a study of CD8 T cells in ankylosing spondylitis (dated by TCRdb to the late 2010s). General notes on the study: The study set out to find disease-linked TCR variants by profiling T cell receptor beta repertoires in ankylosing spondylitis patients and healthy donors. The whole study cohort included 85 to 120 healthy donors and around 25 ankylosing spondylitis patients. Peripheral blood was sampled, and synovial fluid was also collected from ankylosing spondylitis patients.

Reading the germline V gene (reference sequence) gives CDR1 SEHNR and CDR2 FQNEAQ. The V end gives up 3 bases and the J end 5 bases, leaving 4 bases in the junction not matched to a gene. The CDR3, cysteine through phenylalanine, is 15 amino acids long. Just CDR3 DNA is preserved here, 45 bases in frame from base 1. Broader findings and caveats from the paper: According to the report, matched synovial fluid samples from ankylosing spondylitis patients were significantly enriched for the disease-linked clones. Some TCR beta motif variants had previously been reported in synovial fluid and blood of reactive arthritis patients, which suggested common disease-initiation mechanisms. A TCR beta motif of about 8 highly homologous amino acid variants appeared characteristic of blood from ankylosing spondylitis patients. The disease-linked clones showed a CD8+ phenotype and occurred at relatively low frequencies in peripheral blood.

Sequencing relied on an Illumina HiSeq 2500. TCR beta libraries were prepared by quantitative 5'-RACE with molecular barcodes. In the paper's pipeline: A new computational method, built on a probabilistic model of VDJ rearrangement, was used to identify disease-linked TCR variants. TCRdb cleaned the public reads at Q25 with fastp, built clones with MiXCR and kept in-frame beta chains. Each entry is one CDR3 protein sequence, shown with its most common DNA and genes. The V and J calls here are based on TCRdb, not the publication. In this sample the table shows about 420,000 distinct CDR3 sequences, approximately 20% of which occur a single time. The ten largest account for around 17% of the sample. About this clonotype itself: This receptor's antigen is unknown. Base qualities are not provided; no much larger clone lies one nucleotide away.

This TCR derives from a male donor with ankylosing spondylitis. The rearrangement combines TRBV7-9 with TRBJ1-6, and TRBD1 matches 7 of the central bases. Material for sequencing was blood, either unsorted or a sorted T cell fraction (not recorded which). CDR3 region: CASSFLQGDNSPLHF. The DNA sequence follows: TGTGCCAGCAGCTTTCTCCAGGGGGATAATTCACCCCTCCACTTT. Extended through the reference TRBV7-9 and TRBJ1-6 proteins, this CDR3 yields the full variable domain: DTGVSQNPRHKITKRGQNVTFRCDPISEHNRLYWYRQTLGQGPEFLTYFQNEAQLEKSRLLSDRFSAERPKGSFSTLEIQRTEQGDSAMYLCASSFLQGDNSPLHFGNGTRLTVT.